This T cell receptor beta chain derives from a study of Ad26.COV2.S vaccination and SARS-CoV-2 variants. The overall study: Ad26.COV2.S given intramuscularly, once or twice 56 days apart.

A note on this clone: The antigen is not known.

General study points: Vaccine recipients showed a spike-specific TCR breadth that was higher than in placebo recipients. Vaccinated and placebo-treated recipients had similar non-spike TCR breadth. Post-vaccination spike-specific CD8+ and CD4+ T cell responses reportedly had substantial breadth.

Treatment in this sample: roughly 19 received Ad26.COV2.S at low or high dose, single or two shots; five or six received placebo; per-sample allocation not given. Specimen acquisition occurred on day 63 following the initial vaccine or placebo injection. Germline assignment: CDR1 SGDLS and CDR2 YYNGEE. The CDR3 spans 15 residues. V lost 3 bases and J lost 3, with 16 bases in between. Sequencing was performed with immunoSEQ multiplex PCR; in TCRdb, only in-frame clones are kept and a portion is missing. The table includes roughly 350,000 clones, around 89% detected once. This receptor was identified in a person between 18 and 65 years old who received the Ad26.COV2.S COVID-19 vaccine or a placebo. The J gene is TRBJ2-7, the V gene TRBV9; D gene ambiguous. Material: peripheral blood, obtained in a trial of Ad26.COV2.S vaccine versus placebo. CDR3 amino acids: CASSASATPFYEQYF. CDR3 sequence (DNA): TGTGCCAGCAGCGCCTCTGCTACCCCCTTCTACGAGCAGTACTTC.